This T cell receptor beta chain was retrieved from a study of blood T cell repertoires in COVID-19. Study overall: Acute and convalescent COVID-19 samples came from the United States, Italy and Spain.

The trim removed 3 bases at V and 8 bases at J, leaving 7 bases unmatched. CDR3 length equals 15 residues. The V gene's germline CDR1 is PRHDT and CDR2 FYEKMQ (reference sequence). Participants' own reports of clinical history determined their cohort assignment. Recovery meant two consecutive negative NP/OP PCR tests, professional clearance, or resolved symptoms. Using immunoSEQ multiplex PCR, the repertoire was profiled, and TCRdb retains in-frame clones only, with some absent. The sample yields over 200,000 clones, around 85% seen once. The specimen sequenced was PBMCs or T cells enriched from blood (not recorded which). This TCR was recovered from a man in his forties or fifties who had recovered from COVID-19. The rearrangement uses TRBV13 and TRBJ2-1, with 10 bases matching TRBD2. CDR3 nucleotides: TGTGCCAGCAGCTTTCAGGCTAGCGGGAGTCATGAGCAGTTCTTC. Translating it yields CASSFQASGSHEQFF.